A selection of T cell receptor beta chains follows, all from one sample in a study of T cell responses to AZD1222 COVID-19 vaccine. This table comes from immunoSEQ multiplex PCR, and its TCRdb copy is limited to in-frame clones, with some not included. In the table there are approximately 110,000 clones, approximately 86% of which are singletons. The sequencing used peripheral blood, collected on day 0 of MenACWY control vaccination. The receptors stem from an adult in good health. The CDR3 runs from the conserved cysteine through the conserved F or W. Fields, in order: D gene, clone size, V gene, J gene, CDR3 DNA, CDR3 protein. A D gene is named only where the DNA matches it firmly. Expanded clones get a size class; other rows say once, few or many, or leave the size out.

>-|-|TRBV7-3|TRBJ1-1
TGTGCCAGCAGCCCGGGGGGTGACGGCACTGAAGCTTTCTTT
CASSPGGDGTEAFF
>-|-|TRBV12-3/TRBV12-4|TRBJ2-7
TGTGCCAGCAGTTTTGCGGTCGAGCAGTACTTC
CASSFAVEQYF
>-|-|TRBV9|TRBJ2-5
TGTGCCAGCAGCGTATATCAGGAAGAGACCCAGTACTTC
CASSVYQEETQYF
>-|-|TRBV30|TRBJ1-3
TGTGCCTGGAGTGTGGAGGGAAACACCATATATTTT
CAWSVEGNTIYF
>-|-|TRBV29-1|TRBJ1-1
TGCAGCGTTGAGGGAGTTGGTGGCACTGAAGCTTTCTTT
CSVEGVGGTEAFF
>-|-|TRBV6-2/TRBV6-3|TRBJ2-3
TGTGCCAGCAGTTACTCCCTTAAGGAGCCGGGTCGCACAGATACGCAGTATTTT
CASSYSLKEPGRTDTQYF
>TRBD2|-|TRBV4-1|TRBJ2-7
TGCGCCAGCAGCCCCGGGGGGGCGGTCGAGCAGTACTTC
CASSPGGAVEQYF
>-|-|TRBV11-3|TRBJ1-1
TGTGCCAGCAGCTTAAGAGCGAACACTGAAGCTTTCTTT
CASSLRANTEAFF
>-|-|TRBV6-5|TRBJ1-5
TGTGCCAGCAGTTACTCAGCAGCGGGAGTGGGTCAGCCCCAGCATTTT
CASSYSAAGVGQPQHF
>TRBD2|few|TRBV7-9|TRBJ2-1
TGTGCCAGCAGCTTAGGGCGGGAGGGCCCTCTCAATGAGCAGTTCTTC
CASSLGREGPLNEQFF
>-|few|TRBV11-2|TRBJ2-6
TGTGCCAGCAGACGCTCTGGGGCCAACGTCCTGACTTTC
CASRRSGANVLTF
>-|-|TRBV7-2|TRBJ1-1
TGTGCCAGCACCCCGACAGATATGAACACTGAAGCTTTCTTT
CASTPTDMNTEAFF
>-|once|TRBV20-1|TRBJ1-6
TGCAGTGCTAAACAGGGTTCACCCCTCCACTTT
CSAKQGSPLHF
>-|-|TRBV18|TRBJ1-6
TGTGCCAGCTCACCACAGGAGTATAGTTCACCCCTCCACTTT
CASSPQEYSSPLHF
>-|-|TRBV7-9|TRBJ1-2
TGTGCCAGCAGCCCGCCACAGGGAAAGGGTGGCTACACCTTC
CASSPPQGKGGYTF
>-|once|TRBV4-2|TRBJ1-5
TGTGCCAGCAGCCAAGACTACGGACAGCCCCAGCATTTT
CASSQDYGQPQHF
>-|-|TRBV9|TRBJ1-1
TGTGCCAGCAGCCCCTGGGGTGAGGGGTTCGTGGACACTGAAGCTTTCTTT
CASSPWGEGFVDTEAFF
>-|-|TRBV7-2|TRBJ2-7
TGTGCCAGCAGCCCTCGGAGGGGTACCCACGAGCAGTACTTC
CASSPRRGTHEQYF
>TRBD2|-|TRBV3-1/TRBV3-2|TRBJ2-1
TGTGCCAGCAGCCAAGAAGGGCCTAGCGGGGCCTCCTACAATGAGCAGTTCTTC
CASSQEGPSGASYNEQFF
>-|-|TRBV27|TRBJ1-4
TGTGCCAGCAGTTACGGTAATAATGAAAAACTGTTTTTT
CASSYGNNEKLFF
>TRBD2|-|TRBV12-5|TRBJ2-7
TGTGCCAACCCCCGGGACGTCCGCGGGGGGGAGCAGTACTTC
CANPRDVRGGEQYF
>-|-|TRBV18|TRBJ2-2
TGTGCCAGCTCACCACCTTTTCGCGGGGCGAACACCGGGGAGCTGTTTTTT
CASSPPFRGANTGELFF
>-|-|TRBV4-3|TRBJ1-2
TGCGCCAGCAGCCAAGTGGGGACCTCGGCTTATGGCTACACCTTC
CASSQVGTSAYGYTF
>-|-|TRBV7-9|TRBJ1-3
TGTGCCAGCAGCTTACCCCTAGGCTCTGGAAACACCATATATTTT
CASSLPLGSGNTIYF
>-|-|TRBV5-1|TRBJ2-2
TGCGCCAGCAGCTTGGAAGGGACGGAGGCCGGGGAGCTGTTTTTT
CASSLEGTEAGELFF
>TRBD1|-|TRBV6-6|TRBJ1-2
TGTGCCAGCAGCCCGGGACAGAGCTATGGCTACACCTTC
CASSPGQSYGYTF
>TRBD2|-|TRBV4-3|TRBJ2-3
TGCGCCAGCAGCCAAGGAAGGACTAGCGGCACAGATACGCAGTATTTT
CASSQGRTSGTDTQYF
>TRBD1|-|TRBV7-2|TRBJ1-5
TGTGCCAGCAGCTCCAGGGGGCTTGGCAATCAGCCCCAGCATTTT
CASSSRGLGNQPQHF
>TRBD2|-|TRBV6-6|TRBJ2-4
TGTGCCAGCAGTTGGACTAGCGGGGGGCAAAACATTCAGTACTTC
CASSWTSGGQNIQYF
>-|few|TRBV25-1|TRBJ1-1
TGTGCCAGCAGTCAGTATACTGAAGCTTTCTTT
CASSQYTEAFF
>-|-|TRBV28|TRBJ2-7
TGTGCCAGCAGTACCCCCGGGGGGCAGTACTTC
CASSTPGGQYF
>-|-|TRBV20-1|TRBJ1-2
TGCAGTGCTTTCTACACAGGGACGGGCACCTTC
CSAFYTGTGTF
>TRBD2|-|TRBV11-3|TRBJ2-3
TGTGCCAGCAGCTCCGAGCGGGGTGAAGGCACAGATACGCAGTATTTT
CASSSERGEGTDTQYF
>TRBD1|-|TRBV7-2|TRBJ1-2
TGTGCCAGCAGCTTAAGGGACAGAGGATTCTATGGCTACACCTTC
CASSLRDRGFYGYTF
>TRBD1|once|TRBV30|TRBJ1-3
TGTGCCTGGAGTTCAGGGGGCTCTGGAAACACCATATATTTT
CAWSSGGSGNTIYF
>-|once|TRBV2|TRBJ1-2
TGTGCGAGGACCCCCGGGGTTAGAATCGGCTACACCTTC
CARTPGVRIGYTF
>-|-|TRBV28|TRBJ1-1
TGTGCCAGCAGGGGGTCGGAAGGGGTGAACACTGAAGCTTTCTTT
CASRGSEGVNTEAFF
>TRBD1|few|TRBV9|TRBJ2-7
TGTGCCAGCAGCGTATCCCCAGGGGGCTCTATCTACGAGCAGTACTTC
CASSVSPGGSIYEQYF
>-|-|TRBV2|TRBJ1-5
TGTGCCAGCAGTGGTGTGGGTCCCCGTCAGCCCCAGCATTTT
CASSGVGPRQPQHF
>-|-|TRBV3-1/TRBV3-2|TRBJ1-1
TGTGCCAGCAGCCAAGGACAGTTGAACACTGAAGCTTTCTTT
CASSQGQLNTEAFF
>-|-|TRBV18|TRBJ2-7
TGTGCCAGCTCGCTTACGAGGGAGCAGTACTTC
CASSLTREQYF
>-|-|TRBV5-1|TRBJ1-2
TGCGCCAGCAGCTTGGAGGGCGGCTACGGGAATGGCTACACCTTC
CASSLEGGYGNGYTF
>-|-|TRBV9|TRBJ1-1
TGTGCCAGCAGCGCTTCTGCGTGGCTTGGCGGCACTGAAGCTTTCTTT
CASSASAWLGGTEAFF
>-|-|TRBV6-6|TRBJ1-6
TGTGCCTCAAAAGGGGGACGTAGCTCCTATAATTCACCCCTCCACTTT
CASKGGRSSYNSPLHF
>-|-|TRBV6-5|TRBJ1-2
TGTGCCAGCAGTCCCTCCGGGACACATGGATCTGGCTACACCTTC
CASSPSGTHGSGYTF
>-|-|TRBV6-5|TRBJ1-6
TGTGCCAGCAGTTCTACAGGCCCCCTCCACTTT
CASSSTGPLHF
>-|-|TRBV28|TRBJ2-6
TGTGCCAGCACCACAGGTGGCAGGGAAGGGGCCAACGTCCTGACTTTC
CASTTGGREGANVLTF
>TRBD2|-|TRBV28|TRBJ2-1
TGTGCCAGCATCCGGTCCAGGACTAGCGGGGGGGCCTACAATGAGCAGTTCTTC
CASIRSRTSGGAYNEQFF
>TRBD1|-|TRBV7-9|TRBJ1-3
TGTGCCAGCAGCCCTCGACAGGGTGGCTCTGGAAACACCATATATTTT
CASSPRQGGSGNTIYF
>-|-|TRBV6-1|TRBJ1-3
TGTGCCAGCAGTGAAGGACAGATCTCTGGAAACACCATATATTTT
CASSEGQISGNTIYF
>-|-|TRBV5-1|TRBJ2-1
TGCGCCAGCAGCTTGGAGGGTTTTGAGCAGTTCTTC
CASSLEGFEQFF
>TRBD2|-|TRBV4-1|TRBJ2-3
TGCGCCAGTAGGACTAGCGCCCTCACAGATACGCAGTATTTT
CASRTSALTDTQYF
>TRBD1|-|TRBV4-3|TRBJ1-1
TGCGCCAGCAGCCAAGATATGCACCGGGACAGGGTAATTGTCACTGAAGCTTTCTTT
CASSQDMHRDRVIVTEAFF